The TCR beta chain described here comes from a study of blood T cell repertoires in COVID-19. The junction had 7 bases not matched to a gene; V was cut back by 5 bases and J by 3 bases. CDR1 and CDR2 (germline): SGHNT, YENEEA. The CDR3 is made up of 15 amino acids. Sequenced by immunoSEQ multiplex PCR; TCRdb stores in-frame clones only, minus some. This sample has tens of thousands of clones, with more than 65% found just once. This receptor was taken from a woman in her sixties or seventies with acute or convalescent COVID-19. The V gene is TRBV11-3, the J gene TRBJ2-3, with TRBD2 identical over 8 bases. The material sequenced was peripheral blood. The CDR3 DNA reads as TGTGCCAGCAGCCCCCGGGGGGGCTCAACAGATACGCAGTATTTT. Protein product: CASSPRGGSTDTQYF.